This T cell receptor (beta chain) was sequenced in a study of tumor-infiltrating lymphocytes in primary liver carcinoma. Study findings and constraints: Representation across all five tumor regions was limited to only about 7-24% of top clones.

To note about this clonotype: Its antigen is as yet unknown.

The tissue used was unsorted bulk material of about 19-34 mg. RNA and DNA were co-extracted from it with the AllPrep DNA/RNA mini kit. Total RNA amounting to around 450 ng was the source from which TCR beta cDNA was made with a constant-region primer. For TCR beta, libraries were produced by three nested multiplex PCR rounds using slightly modified ARM-PCR. TCRdb called the multiplex PCR reads again in MiXCR, with one record for every CDR3 protein. This sample yields approximately 190,000 distinct CDR3 sequences, of which around four fifths are seen a single time; 15% to 20% belongs to the top ten. The receptor's source is a man between 35 and 55 years old with primary liver carcinoma and hepatitis B virus infection. The specimen sequenced was tumor tissue from primary liver carcinoma.

CDR3 sequence reads: CASSTGRTTKAFF. The CDR3 bases are TGTGCCAGTAGCACAGGGAGGACTACTAAAGCTTTCTTT. The rearrangement uses TRBV6-6 and TRBJ1-1; D might be TRBD1 (6 bases). This CDR3 contains 13 residues. The V and J ends lost 9 bases and 9 bases respectively, with 20 bases between them. Germline values: CDR1 MNHNY, CDR2 SVGAGI (reference sequence).